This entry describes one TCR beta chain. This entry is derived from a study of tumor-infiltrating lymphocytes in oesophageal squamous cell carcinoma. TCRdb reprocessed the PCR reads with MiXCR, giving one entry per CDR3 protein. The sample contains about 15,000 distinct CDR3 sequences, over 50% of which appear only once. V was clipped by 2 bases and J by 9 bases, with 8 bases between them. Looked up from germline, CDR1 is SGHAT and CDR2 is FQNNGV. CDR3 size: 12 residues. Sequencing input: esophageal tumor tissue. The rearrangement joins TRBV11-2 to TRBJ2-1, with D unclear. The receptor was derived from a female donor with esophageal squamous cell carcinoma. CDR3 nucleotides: TGTGCCAGCAGCTTAATCCCTGGTGAGCAGTTCTTC. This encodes CASSLIPGEQFF. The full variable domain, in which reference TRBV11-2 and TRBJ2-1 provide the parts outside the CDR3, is EAGVAQSPRYKIIEKRQSVAFWCNPISGHATLYWYQQILGQGPKLLIQFQNNGVVDDSQLPKDRFSAERLKGVDSTLKIQPAKLEDSAVYLCASSLIPGEQFFGPGTRLTVL.